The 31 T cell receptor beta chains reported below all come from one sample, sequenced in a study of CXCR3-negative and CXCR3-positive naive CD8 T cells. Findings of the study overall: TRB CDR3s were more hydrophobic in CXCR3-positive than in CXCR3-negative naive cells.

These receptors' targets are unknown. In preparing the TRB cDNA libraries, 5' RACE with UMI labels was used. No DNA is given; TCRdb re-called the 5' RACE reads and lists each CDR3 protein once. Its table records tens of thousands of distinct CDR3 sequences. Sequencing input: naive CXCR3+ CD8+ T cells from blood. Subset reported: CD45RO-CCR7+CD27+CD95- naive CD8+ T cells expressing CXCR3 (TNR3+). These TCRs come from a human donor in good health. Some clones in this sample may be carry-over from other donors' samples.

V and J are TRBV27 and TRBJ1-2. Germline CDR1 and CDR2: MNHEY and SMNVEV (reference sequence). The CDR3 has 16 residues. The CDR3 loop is CASSLGVVLANYGYTF.

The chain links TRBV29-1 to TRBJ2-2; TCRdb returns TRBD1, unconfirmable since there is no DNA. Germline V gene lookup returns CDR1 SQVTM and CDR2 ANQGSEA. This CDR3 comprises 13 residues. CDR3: CSVQGARTGELFF.

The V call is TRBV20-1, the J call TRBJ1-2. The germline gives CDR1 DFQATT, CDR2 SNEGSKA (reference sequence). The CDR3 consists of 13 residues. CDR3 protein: CSAQIPPNYGYTF.

CDR3 sequence reads: CASSEFGGTGELFF. The rearrangement joins TRBV25-1 to TRBJ2-2; without DNA, the TCRdb call of TRBD2 cannot be checked. Germline V lookup: CDR1 MGHDK, CDR2 SYGVNS. This CDR3 contains 14 residues.

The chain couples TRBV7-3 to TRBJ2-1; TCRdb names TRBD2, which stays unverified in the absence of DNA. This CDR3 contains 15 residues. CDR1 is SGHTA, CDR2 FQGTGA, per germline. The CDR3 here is CASSFSGGGYNEQFF.

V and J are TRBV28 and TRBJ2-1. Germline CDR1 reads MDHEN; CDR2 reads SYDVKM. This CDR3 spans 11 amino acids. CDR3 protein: CASFSYNEQFF.

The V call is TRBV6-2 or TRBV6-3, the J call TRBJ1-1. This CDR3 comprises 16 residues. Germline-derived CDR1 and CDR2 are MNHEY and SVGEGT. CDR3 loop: CASSYPRVLGDTEAFF.

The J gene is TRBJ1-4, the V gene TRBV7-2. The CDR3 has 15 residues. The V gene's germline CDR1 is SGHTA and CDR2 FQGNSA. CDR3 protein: CASSLDSATNEKLFF.

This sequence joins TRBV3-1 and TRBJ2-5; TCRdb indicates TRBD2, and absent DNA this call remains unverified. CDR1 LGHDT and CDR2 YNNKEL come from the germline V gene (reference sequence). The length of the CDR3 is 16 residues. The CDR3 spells CASSQGASGDRETQYF.

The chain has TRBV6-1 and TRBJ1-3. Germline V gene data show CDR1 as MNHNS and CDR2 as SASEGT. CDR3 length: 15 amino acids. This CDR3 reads CASREQRFSGNTIYF.

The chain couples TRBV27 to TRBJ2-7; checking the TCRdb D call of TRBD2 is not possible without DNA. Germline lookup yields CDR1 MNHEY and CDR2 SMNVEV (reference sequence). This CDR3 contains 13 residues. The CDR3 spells CASTAGGTYEQYF.

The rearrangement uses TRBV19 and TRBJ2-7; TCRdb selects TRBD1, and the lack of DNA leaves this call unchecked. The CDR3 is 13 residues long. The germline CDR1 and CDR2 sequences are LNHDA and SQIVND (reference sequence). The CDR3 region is CASSDTGYYEQYF.

CDR3 protein: CAISVNPPGPYEQYF. The J gene is TRBJ2-7, the V gene TRBV10-3; TCRdb's assignment of TRBD2 cannot be checked, as there is no DNA. The germline gives CDR1 ENHRY, CDR2 SYGVKD. CDR3 length equals 15 residues.

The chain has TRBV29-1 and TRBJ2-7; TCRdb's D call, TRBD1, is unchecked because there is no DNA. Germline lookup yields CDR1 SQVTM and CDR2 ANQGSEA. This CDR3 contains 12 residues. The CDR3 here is CSVSEGSYEQYF.

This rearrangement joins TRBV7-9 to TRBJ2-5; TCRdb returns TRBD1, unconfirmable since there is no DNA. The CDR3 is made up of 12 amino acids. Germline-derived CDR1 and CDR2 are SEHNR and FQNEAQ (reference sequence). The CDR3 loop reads CASTRDRDAHHF.

CDR3 residues: CASSQEGRAWANVLTF. The gene calls are TRBV4-1 and TRBJ2-6; without DNA, the TCRdb call of TRBD2 cannot be checked. CDR3 length: 16 amino acids. Germline V gives CDR1 MGHRA, CDR2 YSYEKL.

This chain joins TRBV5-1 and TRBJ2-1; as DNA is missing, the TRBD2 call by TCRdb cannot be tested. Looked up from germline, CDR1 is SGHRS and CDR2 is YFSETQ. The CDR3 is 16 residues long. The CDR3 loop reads CASSMVAGAYNNEQFF.

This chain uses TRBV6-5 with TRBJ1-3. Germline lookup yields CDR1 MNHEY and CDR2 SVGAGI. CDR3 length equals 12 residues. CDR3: CASRKDGNTIYF.

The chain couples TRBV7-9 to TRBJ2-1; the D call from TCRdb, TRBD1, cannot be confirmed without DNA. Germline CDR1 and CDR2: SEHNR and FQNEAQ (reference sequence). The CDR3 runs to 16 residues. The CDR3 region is CASSFDPLSSYNEQFF.

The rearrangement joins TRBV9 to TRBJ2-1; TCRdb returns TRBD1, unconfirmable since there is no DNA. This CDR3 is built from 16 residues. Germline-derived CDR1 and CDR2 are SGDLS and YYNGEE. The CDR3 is CASSVVWTGRYNEQFF.

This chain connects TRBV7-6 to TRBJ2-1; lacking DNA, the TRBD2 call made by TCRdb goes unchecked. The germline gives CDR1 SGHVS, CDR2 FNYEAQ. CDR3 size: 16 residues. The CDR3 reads CASSPGTSGTNNEQFF. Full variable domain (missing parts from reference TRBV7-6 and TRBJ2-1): GAGVSQSPRYKVTKRGQDVALRCDPISGHVSLYWYRQALGQGPEFLTYFNYEAQQDKSGLPNDRFSAERPEGSISTLTIQRTEQRDSAMYRCASSPGTSGTNNEQFFGPGTRLTVL.

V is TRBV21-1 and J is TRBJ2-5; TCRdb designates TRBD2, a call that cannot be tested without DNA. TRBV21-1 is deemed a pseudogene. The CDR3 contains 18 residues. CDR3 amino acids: CASSKAGRLDYRLETQYF.

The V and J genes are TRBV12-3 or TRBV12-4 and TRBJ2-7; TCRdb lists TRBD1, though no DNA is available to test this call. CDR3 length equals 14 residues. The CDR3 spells CASSRDRDNYEQYF.

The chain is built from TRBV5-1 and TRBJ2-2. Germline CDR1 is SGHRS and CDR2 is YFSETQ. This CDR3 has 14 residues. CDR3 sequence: CASSLGGLPGELFF.

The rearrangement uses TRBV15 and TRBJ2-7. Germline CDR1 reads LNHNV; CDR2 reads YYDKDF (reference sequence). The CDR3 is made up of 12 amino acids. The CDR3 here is CASRGDAYEQYF.

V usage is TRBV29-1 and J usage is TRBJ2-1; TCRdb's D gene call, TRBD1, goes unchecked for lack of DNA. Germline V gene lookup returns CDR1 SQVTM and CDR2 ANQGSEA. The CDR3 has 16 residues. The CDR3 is CSVEVPDRGTYNEQFF.

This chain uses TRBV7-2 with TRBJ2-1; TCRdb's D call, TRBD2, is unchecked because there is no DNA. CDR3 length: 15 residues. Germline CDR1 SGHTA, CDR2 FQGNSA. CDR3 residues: CASSLGTSGVNEQFF. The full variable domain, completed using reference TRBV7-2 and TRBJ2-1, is GAGVSQSPSNKVTEKGKDVELRCDPISGHTALYWYRQSLGQGLEFLIYFQGNSAPDKSGLPSDRFSAERTGGSVSTLTIQRTQQEDSAVYLCASSLGTSGVNEQFFGPGTRLTVL.

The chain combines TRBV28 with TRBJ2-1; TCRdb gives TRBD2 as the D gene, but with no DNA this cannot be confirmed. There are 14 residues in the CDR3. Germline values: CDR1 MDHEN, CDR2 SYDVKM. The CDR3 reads CVISAGRVLNEQFF.

The CDR3: CASSVLEADIQYF. The chain employs TRBV9 and TRBJ2-4. In germline, CDR1 is SGDLS, CDR2 YYNGEE. There are 13 residues in the CDR3.

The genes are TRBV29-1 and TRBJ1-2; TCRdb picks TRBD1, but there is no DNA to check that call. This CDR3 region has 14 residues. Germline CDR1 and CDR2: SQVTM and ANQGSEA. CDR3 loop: CSVDRGAGMDGYTF.

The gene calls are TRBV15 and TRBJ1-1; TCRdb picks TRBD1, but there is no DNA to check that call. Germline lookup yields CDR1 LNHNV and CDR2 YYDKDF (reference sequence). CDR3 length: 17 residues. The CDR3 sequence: CATSRFAQGGGKTEAFF.